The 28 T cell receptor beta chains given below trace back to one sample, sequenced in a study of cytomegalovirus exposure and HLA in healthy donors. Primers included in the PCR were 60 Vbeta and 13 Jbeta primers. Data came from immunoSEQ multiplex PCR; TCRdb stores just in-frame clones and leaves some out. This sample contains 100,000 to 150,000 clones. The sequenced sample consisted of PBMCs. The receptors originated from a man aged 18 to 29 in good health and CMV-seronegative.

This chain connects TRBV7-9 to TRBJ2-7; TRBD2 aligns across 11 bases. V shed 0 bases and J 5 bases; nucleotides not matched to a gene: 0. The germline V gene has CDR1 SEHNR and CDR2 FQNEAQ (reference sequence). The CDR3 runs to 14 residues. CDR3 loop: CASSLAGLADEQYF. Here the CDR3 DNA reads TGTGCCAGCAGCTTAGCGGGACTAGCGGACGAGCAGTACTTC.

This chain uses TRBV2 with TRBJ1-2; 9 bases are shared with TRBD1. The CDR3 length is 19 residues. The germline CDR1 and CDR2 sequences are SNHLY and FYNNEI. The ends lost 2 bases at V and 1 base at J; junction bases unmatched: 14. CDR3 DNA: TGTGCCAGCAGTGAAAGGTTTAGGGGACAGGGACGTCTTAACTATGGCTACACCTTC. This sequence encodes CASSERFRGQGRLNYGYTF.

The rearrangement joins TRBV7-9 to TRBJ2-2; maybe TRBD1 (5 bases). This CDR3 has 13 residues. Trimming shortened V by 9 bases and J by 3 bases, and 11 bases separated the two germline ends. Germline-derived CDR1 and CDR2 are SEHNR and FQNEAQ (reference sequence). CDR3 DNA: TGTGCCAGATCCCAGGGTGACACCGGGGAGCTGTTTTTT. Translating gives CARSQGDTGELFF.

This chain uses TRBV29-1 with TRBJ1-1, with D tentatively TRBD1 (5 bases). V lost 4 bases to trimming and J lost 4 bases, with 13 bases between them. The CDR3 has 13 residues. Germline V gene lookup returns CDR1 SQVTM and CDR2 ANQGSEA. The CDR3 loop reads CSVVRGSLTEAFF. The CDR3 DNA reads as TGCAGCGTTGTAAGGGGTTCACTCACTGAAGCTTTCTTT.

The CDR3 spells CASSQEVSRTSGYNEQFF. The CDR3, as DNA: TGCGCCAGCAGCCAAGAGGTGAGTAGGACTAGCGGTTACAATGAGCAGTTCTTC. The chain combines TRBV4-3 with TRBJ2-1; 10 bases line up with TRBD2. CDR3 size: 18 residues. V lost 0 bases and J lost 4; bases outside the gene matches: 9. CDR1 is LGHNA, CDR2 YSLEER, per germline.

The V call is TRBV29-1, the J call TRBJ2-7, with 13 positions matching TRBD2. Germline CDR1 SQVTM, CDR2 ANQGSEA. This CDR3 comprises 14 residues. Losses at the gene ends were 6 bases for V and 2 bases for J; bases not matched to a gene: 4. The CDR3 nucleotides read TGCAGCGTCACTAGCGGGAGGGCCCCCTACGAGCAGTACTTC. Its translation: CSVTSGRAPYEQYF.

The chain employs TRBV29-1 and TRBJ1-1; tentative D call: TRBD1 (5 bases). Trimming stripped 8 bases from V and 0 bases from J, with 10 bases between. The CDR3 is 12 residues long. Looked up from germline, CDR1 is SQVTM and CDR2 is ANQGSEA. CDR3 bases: TGCAGCACGTCGACAGTGAACACTGAAGCTTTCTTT. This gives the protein CSTSTVNTEAFF.

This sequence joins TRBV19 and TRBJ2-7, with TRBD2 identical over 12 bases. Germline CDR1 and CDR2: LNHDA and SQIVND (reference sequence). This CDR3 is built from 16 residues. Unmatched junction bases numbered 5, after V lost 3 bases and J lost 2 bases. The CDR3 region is CASSMRPSGRAYEQYF. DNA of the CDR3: TGTGCCAGTAGTATGCGCCCTAGCGGGAGGGCCTACGAGCAGTACTTC.

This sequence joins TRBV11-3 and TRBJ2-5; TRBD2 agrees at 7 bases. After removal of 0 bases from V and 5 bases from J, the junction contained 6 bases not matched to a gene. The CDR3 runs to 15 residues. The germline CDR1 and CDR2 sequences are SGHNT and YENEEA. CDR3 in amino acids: CASSLDGGSSETQYF. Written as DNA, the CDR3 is TGTGCCAGCAGCTTAGACGGCGGGAGCAGTGAGACCCAGTACTTC.

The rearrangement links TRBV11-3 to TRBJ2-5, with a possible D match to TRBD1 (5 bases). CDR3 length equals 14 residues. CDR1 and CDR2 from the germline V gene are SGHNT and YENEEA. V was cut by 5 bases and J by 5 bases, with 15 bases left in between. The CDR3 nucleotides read TGTGCCAGCAGCCCTAGGGCAGGGTCGGAGACCCAGTACTTC. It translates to CASSPRAGSETQYF. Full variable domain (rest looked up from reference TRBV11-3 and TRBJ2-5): EAGVVQSPRYKIIEKKQPVAFWCNPISGHNTLYWYLQNLGQGPELLIRYENEEAVDDSQLPKDRFSAERLKGVDSTLKIQPAELGDSAVYLCASSPRAGSETQYFGPGTRLLVL.

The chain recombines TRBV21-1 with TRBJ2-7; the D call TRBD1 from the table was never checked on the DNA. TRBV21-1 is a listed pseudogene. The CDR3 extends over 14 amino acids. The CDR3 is CASSEDRGRNEQYF. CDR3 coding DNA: TGTGCCAGCAGCGAAGACAGGGGGCGGAACGAGCAGTACTTC.

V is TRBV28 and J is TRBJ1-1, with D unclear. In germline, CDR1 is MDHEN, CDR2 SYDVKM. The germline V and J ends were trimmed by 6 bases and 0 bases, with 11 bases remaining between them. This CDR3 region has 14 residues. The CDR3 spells CASREAFMNTEAFF. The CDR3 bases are TGTGCCAGCAGGGAGGCCTTCATGAACACTGAAGCTTTCTTT.

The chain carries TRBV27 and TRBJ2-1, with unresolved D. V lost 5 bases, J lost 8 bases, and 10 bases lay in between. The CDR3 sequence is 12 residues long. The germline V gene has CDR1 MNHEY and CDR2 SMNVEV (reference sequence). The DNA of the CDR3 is TGTGCCAGCAGTCCTAGTGTGTATGAGCAGTTCTTC. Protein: CASSPSVYEQFF.

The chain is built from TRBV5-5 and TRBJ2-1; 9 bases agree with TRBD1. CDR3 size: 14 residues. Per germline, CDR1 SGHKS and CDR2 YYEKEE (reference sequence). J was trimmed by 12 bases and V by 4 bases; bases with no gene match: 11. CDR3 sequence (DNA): TGTGCCAGCAGCGACACAGGGGGCGCGCGGGCGCAGTTCTTC. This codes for CASSDTGGARAQFF. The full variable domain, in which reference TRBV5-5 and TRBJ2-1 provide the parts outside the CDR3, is DAGVTQSPTHLIKTRGQQVTLRCSPISGHKSVSWYQQVLGQGPQFIFQYYEKEERGRGNFPDRFSARQFPNYSSELNVNALLLGDSALYLCASSDTGGARAQFFGPGTRLTVL.

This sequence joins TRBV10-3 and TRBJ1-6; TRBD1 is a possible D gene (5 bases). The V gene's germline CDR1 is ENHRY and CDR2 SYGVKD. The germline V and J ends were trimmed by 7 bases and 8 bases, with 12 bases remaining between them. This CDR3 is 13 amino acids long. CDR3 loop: CAITSQTDSPLHF. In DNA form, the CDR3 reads TGTGCCATCACCTCCCAGACAGATTCACCCCTCCACTTT.

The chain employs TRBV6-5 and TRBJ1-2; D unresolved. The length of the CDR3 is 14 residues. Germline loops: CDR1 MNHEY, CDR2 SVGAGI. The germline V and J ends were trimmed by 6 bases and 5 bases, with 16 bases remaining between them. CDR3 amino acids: CASRESGSLYGYTF. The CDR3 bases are TGTGCCAGCAGGGAAAGCGGCAGCCTTTATGGCTACACCTTC.

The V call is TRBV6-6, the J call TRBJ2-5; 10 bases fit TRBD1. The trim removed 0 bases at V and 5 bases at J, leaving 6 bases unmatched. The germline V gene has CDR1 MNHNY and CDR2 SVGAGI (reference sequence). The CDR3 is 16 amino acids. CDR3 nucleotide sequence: TGTGCCAGCAGTTACTCGACAGGGGGCATGTGGGAGACCCAGTACTTC. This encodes CASSYSTGGMWETQYF.

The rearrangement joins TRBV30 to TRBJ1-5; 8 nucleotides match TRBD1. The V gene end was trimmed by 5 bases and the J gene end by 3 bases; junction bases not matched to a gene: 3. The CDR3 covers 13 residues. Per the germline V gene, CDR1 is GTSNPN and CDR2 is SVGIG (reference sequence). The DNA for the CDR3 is TGTGCCTGGGCGACAGGGGACAATCAGCCCCAGCATTTT. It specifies CAWATGDNQPQHF.

CDR3 sequence (DNA): TGCGCCAGCAGCCAGGGGGCCAGTTCTGCCAAAAACATTCAGTACTTC. Amino acids: CASSQGASSAKNIQYF. This sequence joins TRBV4-3 and TRBJ2-4, with D possibly being TRBD1 (6 bases). Germline loops: CDR1 LGHNA, CDR2 YSLEER. The V gene lost 3 bases and the J gene lost 1 base, with 13 bases spanning the gap. CDR3 length equals 16 residues.

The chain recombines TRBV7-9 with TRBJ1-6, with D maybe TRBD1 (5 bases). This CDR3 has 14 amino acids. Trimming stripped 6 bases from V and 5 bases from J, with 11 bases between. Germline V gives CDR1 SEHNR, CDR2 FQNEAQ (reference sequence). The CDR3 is CASREGADNSPLHF. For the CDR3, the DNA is TGTGCCAGCAGGGAAGGGGCGGATAATTCACCCCTCCACTTT.

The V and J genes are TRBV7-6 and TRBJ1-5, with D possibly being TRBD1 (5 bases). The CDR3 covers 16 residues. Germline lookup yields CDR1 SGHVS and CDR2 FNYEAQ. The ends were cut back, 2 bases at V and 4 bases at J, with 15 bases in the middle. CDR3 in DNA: TGTGCCAGCAGCTTATCCCCTTCGCAGGGTAATCAGCCCCAGCATTTT. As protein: CASSLSPSQGNQPQHF.

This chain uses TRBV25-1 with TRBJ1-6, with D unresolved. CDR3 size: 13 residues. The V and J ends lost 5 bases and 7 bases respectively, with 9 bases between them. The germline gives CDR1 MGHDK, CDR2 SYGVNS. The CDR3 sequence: CASSPLSNSPLHF. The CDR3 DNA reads TGTGCCAGCAGTCCCCTATCGAATTCACCCCTCCACTTT.

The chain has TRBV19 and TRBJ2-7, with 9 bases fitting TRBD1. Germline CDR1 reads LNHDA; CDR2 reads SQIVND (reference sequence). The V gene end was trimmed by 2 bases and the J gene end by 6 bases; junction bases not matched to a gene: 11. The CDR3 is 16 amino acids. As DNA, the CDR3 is TGTGCCAGTAGTATATTAGTCGGGACAGGGATTACCGAGCAGTACTTC. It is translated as CASSILVGTGITEQYF.

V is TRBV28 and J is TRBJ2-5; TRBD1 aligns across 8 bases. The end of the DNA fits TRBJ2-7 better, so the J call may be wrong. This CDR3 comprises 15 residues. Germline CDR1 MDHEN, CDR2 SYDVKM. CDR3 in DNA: TGTGCCAGCAGTTTCCAGGGGGCGGCGCGGGGCGAGCAGTACTTC. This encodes CASSFQGAARGEQYF.

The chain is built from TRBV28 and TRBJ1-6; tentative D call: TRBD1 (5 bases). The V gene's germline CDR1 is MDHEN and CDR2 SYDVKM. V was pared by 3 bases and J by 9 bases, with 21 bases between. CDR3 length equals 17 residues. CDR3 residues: CASSLGRLGLLASPLHF. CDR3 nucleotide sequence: TGTGCCAGCAGTTTGGGCAGACTGGGACTACTTGCTTCACCCCTCCACTTT. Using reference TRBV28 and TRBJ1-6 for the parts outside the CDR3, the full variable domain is DVKVTQSSRYLVKRTGEKVFLECVQDMDHENMFWYRQDPGLGLRLIYFSYDVKMKEKGDIPEGYSVSREKKERFSLILESASTNQTSMYLCASSLGRLGLLASPLHFGNGTRLTVT.

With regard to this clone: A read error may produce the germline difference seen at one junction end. The CDR3 loop reads CVSSLLGGSFGYTF. The CDR3 DNA reads as TGTGTCAGCAGCTTATTGGGAGGTTCTTTTGGCTACACCTTC. This chain links TRBV7-9 with TRBJ1-2; D is uncertain. Germline CDR1 is SEHNR and CDR2 is FQNEAQ (reference sequence). This CDR3 is 14 amino acids long.

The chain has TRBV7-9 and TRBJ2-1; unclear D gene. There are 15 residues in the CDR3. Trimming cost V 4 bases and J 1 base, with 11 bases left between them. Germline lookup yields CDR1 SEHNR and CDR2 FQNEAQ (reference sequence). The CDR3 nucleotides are TGTGCCAGCAGCTACATGGCTCCATCCTACAATGAGCAGTTCTTC. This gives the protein CASSYMAPSYNEQFF.

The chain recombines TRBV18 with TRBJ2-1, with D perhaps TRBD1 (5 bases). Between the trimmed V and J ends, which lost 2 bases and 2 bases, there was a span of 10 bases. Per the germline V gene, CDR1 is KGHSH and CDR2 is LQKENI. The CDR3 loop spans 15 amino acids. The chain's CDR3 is CASSPKGAAYNEQFF. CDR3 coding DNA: TGTGCCAGCTCACCAAAAGGGGCCGCCTACAATGAGCAGTTCTTC.